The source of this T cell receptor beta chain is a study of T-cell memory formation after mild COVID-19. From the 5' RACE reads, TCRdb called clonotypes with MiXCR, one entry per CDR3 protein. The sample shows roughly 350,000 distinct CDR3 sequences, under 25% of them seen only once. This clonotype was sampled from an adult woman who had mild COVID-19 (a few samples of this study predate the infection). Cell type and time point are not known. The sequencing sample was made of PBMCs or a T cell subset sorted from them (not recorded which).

CDR3 residues: CASSLAGGQDEQYF. The CDR3 DNA sequence: TGTGCCAGCAGCTTGGCCGGAGGCCAGGACGAGCAGTACTTC. The chain links TRBV5-6 to TRBJ2-7; a possible D gene is TRBD2 (5 bases). There are 14 residues in the CDR3. V was pared by 0 bases and J by 5 bases, with 12 bases between. Germline V CDR1 and CDR2: SGHDT, YYEEEE. The entire variable domain, with the rest obtained from reference TRBV5-6 and TRBJ2-7, is as follows: DAGVTQSPTHLIKTRGQQVTLRCSPKSGHDTVSWYQQALGQGPQFIFQYYEEEERQRGNFPDRFSGHQFPNYSSELNVNALLLGDSALYLCASSLAGGQDEQYFGPGTRLTVT.